Following are 32 T cell receptor beta chains from one sample sequenced in a study of cytomegalovirus exposure and HLA in healthy donors. This PCR relied on a set of 60 Vbeta primers and 13 Jbeta primers. Assay used: immunoSEQ multiplex PCR; TCRdb lists only in-frame clones, some missing. The sample shows more than 150,000 clones, over 70% of them seen only once. The specimen sequenced was PBMCs. These receptors all stem from a woman in her forties in good health and CMV-seropositive.

The chain combines TRBV6-5 with TRBJ2-5, with TRBD2 matching over 7 bases. V lost 6 bases, J lost 5 bases, and 6 bases stayed unmatched. This CDR3 is built from 13 residues. Germline CDR1 MNHEY, CDR2 SVGAGI. The CDR3 sequence is CASSLGGMETQYF. In DNA form, the CDR3 reads TGTGCCAGCAGCCTCGGGGGGATGGAGACCCAGTACTTC.

V usage is TRBV6-5 and J usage is TRBJ2-2; TRBD2 matches 9 bases. V was clipped by 7 bases and J by 6 bases; unmatched bases: 6. This CDR3 is 14 amino acids long. Germline V gives CDR1 MNHEY, CDR2 SVGAGI. The CDR3 protein is CASKESSGAGELFF. Here the CDR3 DNA reads TGTGCCAGCAAGGAGTCTAGCGGGGCCGGGGAGCTGTTTTTT.

The rearrangement links TRBV27 to TRBJ1-5; no definite D call. V was shortened by 4 bases and J by 2 bases, with 15 bases between the two germline ends. The CDR3 has 16 residues. Per germline, CDR1 MNHEY and CDR2 SMNVEV (reference sequence). The CDR3 sequence: CASSYGGIIGNQPQHF. CDR3 sequence (DNA): TGTGCCAGCAGTTACGGAGGGATTATTGGCAATCAGCCCCAGCATTTT.

The chain links TRBV29-1 to TRBJ1-4; D may be TRBD1 (6 bases). Germline values: CDR1 SQVTM, CDR2 ANQGSEA. CDR3 length equals 12 residues. V shed 2 bases and J shed 7 bases, with 8 bases lying between them. CDR3 region: CSVETGSEKLFF. For the CDR3, the DNA is TGCAGCGTTGAAACAGGGAGTGAAAAACTGTTTTTT. Drawing the rest from reference TRBV29-1 and TRBJ1-4, the complete variable domain is SAVISQKPSRDICQRGTSLTIQCQVDSQVTMMFWYRQQPGQSLTLIATANQGSEATYESGFVIDKFPISRPNLTFSTLTVSNMSPEDSSIYLCSVETGSEKLFFGSGTQLSVL.

The chain employs TRBV6-4 and TRBJ1-1; D gene ambiguous. The germline V gene has CDR1 MRHNA and CDR2 SNTAGT. Trimming cost V 5 bases and J 3 bases, with 10 bases left between them. The CDR3 has 13 residues. As DNA, the CDR3 is TGTGCCAGCAGTTATTCTTTTGACACTGAAGCTTTCTTT. This translates into CASSYSFDTEAFF.

J is TRBJ2-1 and V is TRBV5-1, with 9 bases lining up with TRBD2. Germline CDR1 SGHRS, CDR2 YFSETQ. The CDR3 spans 16 residues. The ends lost 4 bases at V and 1 base at J; junction bases unmatched: 6. The CDR3 nucleotides read TGCGCCAGCAGCCTAGGACTAGCGCGGTCCTACAATGAGCAGTTCTTC. It yields the protein CASSLGLARSYNEQFF.

This clone was observed a handful of times. The V and J genes are TRBV6-6 and TRBJ1-2; D gene unclear. The V gene lost 2 bases and the J gene lost 4 bases, with 11 bases spanning the gap. Germline CDR1 is MNHNY and CDR2 is SVGAGI (reference sequence). The CDR3 spans 14 residues. CDR3 sequence (DNA): TGTGCCAGCAGTTACAGGGAGTCAGGCTATGGCTACACCTTC. Translated, it gives CASSYRESGYGYTF.

In this sample, this clone turned up many times. The CDR3 bases are TGTGCCAGCAGTTACTCAGGGCGGGGAGGTGGCGAGACCCAGTACTTC. It yields the protein CASSYSGRGGGETQYF. The gene calls are TRBV6-6 and TRBJ2-5; possibly TRBD2 for D (6 bases). The CDR3 covers 16 residues. Germline V gene sequence: CDR1 MNHNY, CDR2 SVGAGI (reference sequence). V lost 0 bases and J lost 5, with 16 bases in between.

The V and J genes are TRBV10-3 and TRBJ1-2; D might be TRBD1 (5 bases). From germline, CDR1 is ENHRY and CDR2 SYGVKD. Trimming stripped 6 bases from V and 3 bases from J, with 8 bases between. The CDR3 covers 12 residues. The CDR3 sequence: CAISDSDYGYTF. For the CDR3, the DNA is TGTGCCATCAGCGACAGCGACTATGGCTACACCTTC.

The genes are TRBV9 and TRBJ1-6; D not certain. The CDR3 covers 14 residues. V lost 2 bases to trimming and J lost 10 bases, with 13 bases between them. CDR1 and CDR2 from the germline V gene are SGDLS and YYNGEE. As DNA, the CDR3 is TGTGCCAGCAGCGTGTCGTGGGCGCAATCACCCCTCCACTTT. Translated: CASSVSWAQSPLHF.

This clone was recorded only once. This rearrangement joins TRBV7-9 to TRBJ2-7; perhaps TRBD1 as D (5 bases). In germline, CDR1 is SEHNR, CDR2 FQNEAQ (reference sequence). The CDR3 runs to 13 residues. Trimming left V 10 bases short and J 6 bases short, with 19 bases between. CDR3 DNA: TGTGCCACCTCACTTCAGGGTACCGCCGAGCAGTACTTC. It encodes CATSLQGTAEQYF.

V gene TRBV5-4 combines with J gene TRBJ2-5, with D perhaps TRBD2 (5 bases). This CDR3 comprises 13 residues. The germline gives CDR1 SGHNT, CDR2 YYREEE (reference sequence). Trimming removed 6 bases at V and 1 base at J, with 10 bases between. This chain's CDR3 is CASTQDFQETQYF. The CDR3 DNA reads TGTGCCAGCACCCAGGACTTCCAAGAGACCCAGTACTTC.

CDR3 sequence reads: CASSIRPETRNEAFF. The DNA of the CDR3 is TGTGCCAGTAGCATTCGGCCAGAAACTAGAAACGAAGCTTTCTTT. This chain joins TRBV19 and TRBJ1-1; D uncertain. Germline-derived CDR1 and CDR2 are LNHDA and SQIVND (reference sequence). Trimming took off 6 bases at V and 8 bases at J, with 22 bases between the two ends. There are 15 residues in the CDR3.

The chain carries TRBV4-2 and TRBJ2-1; 12 nucleotides match TRBD2. The CDR3 consists of 20 residues. Trimming removed 0 bases from V and 0 bases from J; junction bases left unmatched: 9. Germline V CDR1 and CDR2: LGHNA, YNFKEQ. The CDR3 reads CASSQDVLAGGLSSYNEQFF. CDR3 DNA: TGTGCCAGCAGCCAAGATGTACTAGCGGGGGGCCTTAGCTCCTACAATGAGCAGTTCTTC.

This rearrangement joins TRBV2 to TRBJ2-1; the D gene is possibly TRBD2 (6 bases). Germline CDR1 reads SNHLY; CDR2 reads FYNNEI. V was pared by 7 bases and J by 9 bases, with 16 bases between. CDR3 length: 13 residues. The CDR3 reads CASTRSEGFEQFF. CDR3 coding DNA: TGTGCCAGCACCCGTTCGGAGGGTTTTGAGCAGTTCTTC. The variable domain in full, with the rest retrieved from reference TRBV2 and TRBJ2-1, is EPEVTQTPSHQVTQMGQEVILRCVPISNHLYFYWYRQILGQKVEFLVSFYNNEISEKSEIFDDQFSVERPDGSNFTLKIRSTKLEDSAMYFCASTRSEGFEQFFGPGTRLTVL.

V usage is TRBV2 and J usage is TRBJ1-5; 7 bases are a match to TRBD1. The germline V gene encodes CDR1 SNHLY and CDR2 FYNNEI. The CDR3 contains 14 residues. Trimming removed 8 bases from V and 2 bases from J; junction bases left unmatched: 6. This CDR3 is CASGGTVGNQPQHF. For the CDR3, the DNA is TGTGCCAGCGGAGGGACAGTGGGCAATCAGCCCCAGCATTTT.

V gene TRBV7-2 combines with J gene TRBJ1-5; TRBD1 is a possible D gene (6 bases). CDR3 length: 14 amino acids. The germline CDR1 and CDR2 sequences are SGHTA and FQGNSA. V was shortened by 2 bases and J by 7 bases, with 12 bases between the two germline ends. The CDR3 is CASSLQGRDQPQHF. CDR3 DNA sequence: TGTGCCAGCAGCTTACAGGGGAGGGACCAGCCCCAGCATTTT.

The J gene is TRBJ2-1, the V gene TRBV6-4; 7 nucleotides agree with TRBD1. This CDR3 spans 13 amino acids. Trimming at V came to 5 bases and at J to 10 bases, leaving 8 bases not matched to a gene. Germline CDR1 MRHNA, CDR2 SNTAGT. The CDR3 DNA sequence: TGTGCCAGCAGTAAAGACAGGGTTGGAGAGCAGTTCTTC. Translation gives CASSKDRVGEQFF.

This chain links TRBV29-1 with TRBJ2-7, with 12 bases lining up with TRBD1. This CDR3 has 13 amino acids. J lost 6 bases, V lost 6 bases, and 6 bases had no gene match. The germline CDR1 and CDR2 sequences are SQVTM and ANQGSEA. The CDR3 sequence is CSVIRDRGLEQYF. Written as DNA, the CDR3 is TGCAGCGTGATACGGGACAGGGGGCTCGAGCAGTACTTC.

The V and J genes are TRBV2 and TRBJ2-7, with a tentative D call TRBD1 (6 bases). This CDR3 has 14 residues. Germline CDR1 reads SNHLY; CDR2 reads FYNNEI. The V gene lost 3 bases and the J gene lost 3 bases, with 12 bases spanning the gap. CDR3 loop: CASSDRGRNYEQYF. The DNA for the CDR3 is TGTGCCAGCAGTGACAGGGGCCGAAACTACGAGCAGTACTTC.

This chain connects TRBV28 to TRBJ2-5; 8 bases match TRBD2. With V trimmed by 5 bases and J by 3 bases, 2 bases remained unmatched. The CDR3 extends over 13 amino acids. Germline CDR1 is MDHEN and CDR2 is SYDVKM. The CDR3 loop is CASSRAGEETQYF. The CDR3 DNA follows: TGTGCCAGCAGTAGAGCGGGGGAAGAGACCCAGTACTTC.

The rearrangement uses TRBV11-3 and TRBJ1-1; no clear D gene. The CDR3 spans 13 residues. From germline, CDR1 is SGHNT and CDR2 YENEEA. Deletions cut 2 bases from V and 1 base from J, with 5 bases between. The CDR3 region is CASSLSQNTEAFF. DNA of the CDR3: TGTGCCAGCAGCTTATCACAGAACACTGAAGCTTTCTTT.

V gene TRBV7-9 combines with J gene TRBJ2-2, with D tentatively TRBD2 (5 bases). Germline V lookup: CDR1 SEHNR, CDR2 FQNEAQ (reference sequence). Trimming cost V 10 bases and J 1 base, with 10 bases left between them. The CDR3 is 13 residues long. The CDR3 DNA reads TGTGCCACCATTAGCGAGAACACCGGGGAGCTGTTTTTT. It yields the protein CATISENTGELFF.

The gene calls are TRBV5-1 and TRBJ1-2; TRBD1 agrees at 9 bases. Germline V gene lookup returns CDR1 SGHRS and CDR2 YFSETQ. V was pared by 5 bases and J by 7 bases, with 9 bases of the junction left unmatched. The CDR3 sequence is 14 residues long. The DNA for the CDR3 is TGCGCCAGCAGGTCCGAACAGGGGGCGCTTGGCTACACCTTC. Translation: CASRSEQGALGYTF.

The chain combines TRBV7-6 with TRBJ2-2; D remains unclear. CDR1 and CDR2 (germline): SGHVS, FNYEAQ. The CDR3 runs 12 residues. The ends were cut back, 2 bases at V and 7 bases at J, with 5 bases in the middle. Here the CDR3 reads CASSLSVGELFF. In DNA, the CDR3 is TGTGCCAGCAGCTTATCAGTCGGGGAGCTGTTTTTT.

The chain uses TRBV13 and TRBJ2-5; 12 bases are shared with TRBD2. V was clipped by 10 bases and J by 1 base; unmatched bases: 1. The CDR3 has 13 amino acids. Germline CDR1 PRHDT, CDR2 FYEKMQ (reference sequence). The CDR3 sequence: CATGLAGQETQYF. CDR3 in DNA: TGTGCCACGGGACTAGCGGGCCAAGAGACCCAGTACTTC.

Details on this clone: At one boundary the junction diverges from the germline segment, which might be a read error. This sequence joins TRBV6-1 and TRBJ1-4; unclear D gene. Germline values: CDR1 MNHNS, CDR2 SASEGT. CDR3 size: 12 residues. CDR3 region: CASSEVSEELFF. The CDR3 nucleotides are TGTGCCAGCAGTGAAGTCAGTGAAGAACTGTTTTTT.

V usage is TRBV7-2 and J usage is TRBJ1-2, with D tentatively TRBD1 (5 bases). CDR1 and CDR2 from the germline V gene are SGHTA and FQGNSA. This CDR3 has 12 amino acids. Trimming shortened V by 5 bases and J by 5 bases, and 9 bases separated the two germline ends. CDR3 DNA: TGTGCCAGCAGCCTAAGACAGTATGGCTACACCTTC. It specifies CASSLRQYGYTF.

This clone was picked up a small number of times. The rearrangement uses TRBV7-9 and TRBJ1-2; 7 bases line up with TRBD1. Germline V gives CDR1 SEHNR, CDR2 FQNEAQ (reference sequence). This CDR3 has 14 amino acids. Trimming at V came to 1 base and at J to 6 bases, leaving 5 bases not matched to a gene. The CDR3, as DNA: TGTGCCAGCAGCTTAGAGGGGACAGCTGATGGCTACACCTTC. Residues: CASSLEGTADGYTF.

Comment on this clone: Other nucleotide sequences from this sample produce the same CDR3. V and J are TRBV5-4 and TRBJ2-7; 9 bases line up with TRBD1. V was pared by 0 bases and J by 2 bases, with 3 bases of the junction left unmatched. This CDR3 has 15 residues. Germline assignment: CDR1 SGHNT and CDR2 YYREEE (reference sequence). The CDR3 DNA reads as TGTGCCAGCAGCTTGGCAGGGACAGGGACCTACGAGCAGTACTTC. Amino acids: CASSLAGTGTYEQYF.

The chain has TRBV6-6 and TRBJ1-2; D gene ambiguous. CDR1 is MNHNY, CDR2 SVGAGI, per germline (reference sequence). With 3 bases removed from V and 1 base from J, the gap between germline ends came to 9 bases. This CDR3 is 14 amino acids long. Written as DNA, the CDR3 is TGTGCCAGCAGTTATGGGCAGCTTAACTATGGCTACACCTTC. This gives the protein CASSYGQLNYGYTF.

This chain uses TRBV19 with TRBJ2-6; D gene uncertain. Trimming took off 5 bases at V and 0 bases at J, with 11 bases between the two ends. CDR1 and CDR2 from the germline V gene are LNHDA and SQIVND (reference sequence). This CDR3 has 16 amino acids. The CDR3 reads CASSALLSSGANVLTF. CDR3 coding DNA: TGTGCCAGTAGTGCACTCCTAAGCTCTGGGGCCAACGTCCTGACTTTC.